The T cell receptor (beta chain) under discussion was sequenced for a study of molecular identifiers for immune sequencing clone quantification. Germline assignment: CDR1 KGHSY and CDR2 FQNENV. The CDR3 runs to 12 residues. Regarding this clonotype: The junction departs from the called germline gene at one end, perhaps through a read error.

The authors sorted naive CD8 T cells as CD8+CD4-CCR7+CD45RA+. Previously described methods and listed TCR primers were employed for the bulk TCR libraries. TCRdb redid the calling of the PCR reads with MiXCR, one entry per CDR3 protein. The sample records 400,000 to 600,000 distinct CDR3 sequences, 20% to 25% being singletons. Sequenced sample: naive CD8+ T cells from blood, with Jurkat cell RNA spiked in. Described subset: FACS-sorted CD8+CD4-CCR7+CD45RA+ naive T cells. This chain uses TRBV16 with TRBJ1-1, with D hard to call. This TCR came from a human donor in good health. Some libraries in this study had Jurkat cell RNA spiked in. CDR3 sequence reads: CASSLFPTEALF. CDR3 DNA: TGTGCCAGCAGCCTTTTCCCCACTGAAGCTCTCTTT. Together with reference TRBV16 and TRBJ1-1, the CDR3 gives the full variable domain: GEEVAQTPKHLVRGEGQKAKLYCAPIKGHSYVFWYQQVLKNEFKFLISFQNENVFDETGMPKERFSAKCLPNSPCSLEIQATKLEDSAVYFCASSLFPTEALFGQGTRLTVV.